This TCR beta chain was recovered during a study of OX40 agonist ivuxolimab in advanced cancers. Data came from immunoSEQ multiplex PCR; TCRdb stores just in-frame clones and leaves some out. The table records about 33,000 clones, roughly 74% of them present only once. Concerning this clone: Antigen unknown.

At baseline, cycle 4 day 1, and cycle 7 day 1, blood was sampled. Study outcomes and limitations: Undetermined was the antigen specificity of the expanded peripheral T cells. Both CD4+ and CD8+ T cell populations in blood had undergone clonal expansion by week 6 at 0.1 to 3.0 mg/kg.

This sample comprised CD4+ or CD8+ T cells sorted from blood, obtained in a trial of the OX40 agonist ivuxolimab. The clonotype comes from an adult with an advanced solid tumor such as melanoma, head and neck, liver or kidney cancer.

In DNA form, the CDR3 reads TGTGCCAGCAGCTTGGGGACAGGGGTTTCGGAAGCTTTCTTT. It yields the protein CASSLGTGVSEAFF. The chain is built from TRBV5-5 and TRBJ1-1; 9 bases are shared with TRBD1. The CDR3 length is 14 residues. Germline V lookup: CDR1 SGHKS, CDR2 YYEKEE (reference sequence). J was trimmed by 8 bases and V by 0 bases; bases with no gene match: 5.